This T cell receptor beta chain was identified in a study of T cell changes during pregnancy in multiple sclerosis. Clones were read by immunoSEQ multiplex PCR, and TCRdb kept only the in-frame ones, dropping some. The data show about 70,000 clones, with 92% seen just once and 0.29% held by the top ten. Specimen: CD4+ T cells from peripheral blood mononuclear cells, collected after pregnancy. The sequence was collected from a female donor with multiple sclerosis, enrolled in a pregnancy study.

CDR3 nucleotides: TGCGCCAGCAGCCAACCTACAGGGAGCCCTCGGGATGGCTACACCTTC. Translation gives CASSQPTGSPRDGYTF. The genes are TRBV4-1 and TRBJ1-2, with a possible D match to TRBD1 (6 bases). The ends were cut back, 2 bases at V and 6 bases at J, with 19 bases in the middle. The CDR3 extends over 16 amino acids. Germline loops: CDR1 MGHRA, CDR2 YSYEKL.